These 9 T cell receptor beta chains were all obtained from the same sample, sequenced in a study of HIV-infected patients and healthy controls. No cell fractionation was done, so the repertoire covers all unsorted peripheral blood T cells. Reverse transcription used around 500 ng RNA and constant-region primers for alpha and beta. Using multiplexing indices, alpha and beta chain libraries were generated apart by chain-specific third strand synthesis. TCRdb reprocessed the 5' RACE reads with MiXCR, giving one entry per CDR3 protein. The sample contains thousands of distinct CDR3 sequences, approximately 9% of which appear only once. The sample was blood, taken before antiretroviral therapy. The receptors shown here come from an adult with HIV infection.

The chain recombines TRBV7-8 with TRBJ2-7; the D gene is possibly TRBD2 (6 bases). The CDR3 is 15 residues long. Germline V gene sequence: CDR1 SGHVS, CDR2 FQNEAQ. V was trimmed by 8 bases and J by 4 bases, leaving 21 bases between them. CDR3 in amino acids: CASGDLGGLKYEQYF. The CDR3 coding sequence is TGTGCCAGCGGGGATCTGGGGGGACTGAAGTACGAGCAGTACTTC.

The sample holds many counts of this clonotype. The rearrangement links TRBV19 to TRBJ2-1; 9 bases are a match to TRBD2. The CDR3 runs 15 residues. Losses at the gene ends were 6 bases for V and 5 bases for J; bases not matched to a gene: 8. The germline gives CDR1 LNHDA, CDR2 SQIVND (reference sequence). CDR3 loop: CASRSSGAVDNEQFF. DNA of the CDR3: TGTGCCAGTAGGTCTAGCGGGGCTGTGGACAATGAGCAGTTCTTC.

Many counts were recorded for this clonotype. V gene TRBV19 combines with J gene TRBJ2-7; TRBD1 agrees at 7 bases. CDR1 and CDR2 (germline): LNHDA, SQIVND (reference sequence). The length of the CDR3 is 15 residues. After removal of 3 bases from V and 2 bases from J, the junction contained 7 bases not matched to a gene. The CDR3 region is CASSMGAGTAYEQYF. Written as DNA, the CDR3 is TGTGCCAGTAGTATGGGGGCAGGGACAGCCTACGAGCAGTACTTC.

By share of the sample, this clonotype is hyperexpanded. The CDR3 reads CSAPGTGNYEQYF. As DNA, the CDR3 is TGCAGTGCTCCCGGGACAGGGAACTACGAGCAGTACTTC. This chain links TRBV20-1 with TRBJ2-7, with 9 positions matching TRBD1. V lost 5 bases and J lost 3; bases outside the gene matches: 5. The CDR3 is made up of 13 amino acids. The germline CDR1 and CDR2 sequences are DFQATT and SNEGSKA (reference sequence).

This clonotype was observed many times. V usage is TRBV7-9 and J usage is TRBJ2-5, with a weak D call TRBD1 (5 bases). The CDR3 has 14 residues. V gave up 5 bases and J gave up 3 bases, with 13 bases separating them. Germline assignment: CDR1 SEHNR and CDR2 FQNEAQ (reference sequence). The CDR3 loop reads CASSLDRVKETQYF. The CDR3 DNA follows: TGTGCCAGCAGCCTAGACAGAGTAAAAGAGACCCAGTACTTC. The whole variable domain, filled in from reference TRBV7-9 and TRBJ2-5, reads DTGVSQNPRHKITKRGQNVTFRCDPISEHNRLYWYRQTLGQGPEFLTYFQNEAQLEKSRLLSDRFSAERPKGSFSTLEIQRTEQGDSAMYLCASSLDRVKETQYFGPGTRLLVL.

This clonotype was observed many times. This rearrangement joins TRBV7-8 to TRBJ2-7; 14 bases line up with TRBD2. CDR3 size: 14 residues. The V gene's germline CDR1 is SGHVS and CDR2 FQNEAQ. The V and J ends lost 4 bases and 6 bases, in that order; junction bases with no gene match: 2. This CDR3 reads CASSSGLAGVEQYF. The DNA of the CDR3 is TGTGCCAGCAGCTCGGGACTAGCGGGAGTCGAGCAGTACTTC.

This clonotype was observed many times. A read error may produce the germline difference seen at one junction end. The chain links TRBV7-9 to TRBJ2-3; D is uncertain. The CDR3 covers 15 residues. Germline V lookup: CDR1 SEHNR, CDR2 FQNEAQ (reference sequence). In DNA form, the CDR3 reads TGTGCCAGCAGCTCCCTTTGGGCGAGCACCGATACGCAGTATTTT. It is translated as CASSSLWASTDTQYF.

This clonotype has a count of ten or more. This chain connects TRBV2 to TRBJ2-5; TRBD1 agrees at 7 bases. V shed 6 bases and J 4 bases; nucleotides not matched to a gene: 8. Germline CDR1 is SNHLY and CDR2 is FYNNEI. CDR3 length: 14 residues. The CDR3 DNA is TGTGCCAGCAGCGCGCACAGGGGTGGAGAGACCCAGTACTTC. Residues: CASSAHRGGETQYF.

Sample share makes this clonotype medium-sized. CDR3 amino acids: CASSLSDREGRYTF. DNA for the CDR3: TGTGCCAGCAGTTTGTCGGACAGGGAAGGGCGCTACACCTTC. The V call is TRBV28, the J call TRBJ1-2; 8 nucleotides align to TRBD1. The CDR3 covers 14 residues. After removal of 3 bases from V and 9 bases from J, the junction contained 9 bases not matched to a gene. The germline V gene encodes CDR1 MDHEN and CDR2 SYDVKM.